Shown below are 25 T cell receptor beta chains from a single sample sequenced in a study of identifying expanded T cells in peripheral blood. Produced via immunoSEQ multiplex PCR; TCRdb's table is partial and in-frame only. The sample carries over 100,000 clones, 88% recorded once. Sequenced: blood. The receptors originated from a person aged 18 to 70 in good health.

The V call is TRBV16, the J call TRBJ2-5, with D possibly being TRBD1 (5 bases). This CDR3 comprises 13 residues. Trimming stripped 7 bases from V and 2 bases from J, with 11 bases between. The V gene's germline CDR1 is KGHSY and CDR2 FQNENV. The CDR3 bases are TGTGCCAGCACACGGACAATTCAAGAGACCCAGTACTTC. It codes for CASTRTIQETQYF. Filled out from reference TRBV16 and TRBJ2-5, the complete variable domain reads GEEVAQTPKHLVRGEGQKAKLYCAPIKGHSYVFWYQQVLKNEFKFLISFQNENVFDETGMPKERFSAKCLPNSPCSLEIQATKLEDSAVYFCASTRTIQETQYFGPGTRLLVL.

The V call is TRBV7-3, the J call TRBJ1-1, with 7 bases identical to TRBD1. Germline CDR1 and CDR2: SGHTA and FQGTGA. The CDR3 spans 14 residues. The V gene end was trimmed by 5 bases and the J gene end by 5 bases; junction bases not matched to a gene: 8. Here the CDR3 reads CASSPQGTRTEAFF. The CDR3 DNA is TGTGCCAGCAGCCCACAGGGGACGAGGACTGAAGCTTTCTTT.

The CDR3 loop is CASRGDNTGELFF. CDR3 in DNA: TGTGCCAGCAGGGGAGATAACACCGGGGAGCTGTTTTTT. V and J are TRBV6-5 and TRBJ2-2, with D perhaps matching TRBD2 (5 bases). Germline-derived CDR1 and CDR2 are MNHEY and SVGAGI. The V and J ends lost 6 bases and 2 bases respectively, with 7 bases between them. The CDR3 sequence is 13 residues long.

The chain joins TRBV7-2 to TRBJ2-5; 8 bases agree with TRBD1. The V segment lost 1 base and the J segment 4 bases; nucleotides outside the gene matches: 5. The CDR3 covers 15 residues. The germline V gene encodes CDR1 SGHTA and CDR2 FQGNSA. In DNA form, the CDR3 reads TGTGCCAGCAGCTTAGAGACAGGGGCGGGAGAGACCCAGTACTTC. It specifies CASSLETGAGETQYF.

The chain joins TRBV27 to TRBJ2-3, with D hard to call. CDR1 and CDR2 (germline): MNHEY, SMNVEV (reference sequence). Trimming cost V 4 bases and J 3 bases, with 11 bases left between them. CDR3 length: 14 residues. CDR3 bases: TGTGCCAGCAGTTCCTCCACTTGGACAGATACGCAGTATTTT. It yields the protein CASSSSTWTDTQYF.

DNA for the CDR3: TGTGCCAGTAGTATCGGCGGACAGCTCTTCTCCTACGAGCAGTACTTC. Its translation: CASSIGGQLFSYEQYF. The chain carries TRBV19 and TRBJ2-7; D might be TRBD1 (6 bases). The germline V gene has CDR1 LNHDA and CDR2 SQIVND (reference sequence). The CDR3 contains 16 residues. The V gene lost 3 bases and the J gene lost 0 bases, with 15 bases spanning the gap.

The J gene is TRBJ2-5, the V gene TRBV10-3, with D unresolved. The CDR3 contains 13 residues. Germline assignment: CDR1 ENHRY and CDR2 SYGVKD. V lost 3 bases to trimming and J lost 4 bases, with 9 bases between them. CDR3 in amino acids: CAISDSLGETQYF. CDR3 nucleotides: TGTGCCATCAGTGATTCTTTGGGAGAGACCCAGTACTTC.

V and J are TRBV6-1 and TRBJ2-7; TRBD2 agrees at 8 bases. The germline V gene has CDR1 MNHNS and CDR2 SASEGT. The CDR3 has 14 residues. The V segment lost 6 bases and the J segment 3 bases; nucleotides outside the gene matches: 7. The CDR3 DNA reads as TGTGCCAGCAGAACCGGGACTAGTCGCTACGAGCAGTACTTC. This sequence encodes CASRTGTSRYEQYF.

The rearrangement joins TRBV28 to TRBJ2-2; D is unclear. CDR3 length equals 13 residues. Per the germline V gene, CDR1 is MDHEN and CDR2 is SYDVKM. The germline V and J ends were trimmed by 5 bases and 2 bases, with 6 bases remaining between them. The chain's CDR3 is CASSETNTGELFF. The CDR3 nucleotides are TGTGCCAGCAGTGAAACTAACACCGGGGAGCTGTTTTTT.

This sequence joins TRBV19 and TRBJ2-5; D is ambiguous. This CDR3 region has 15 residues. CDR1 LNHDA and CDR2 SQIVND come from the germline V gene (reference sequence). With 2 bases removed from V and 1 base from J, the gap between germline ends came to 11 bases. DNA for the CDR3: TGTGCCAGTAGTATATTCCACCCCACCCAAGAGACCCAGTACTTC. The encoded protein is CASSIFHPTQETQYF. Full variable domain (missing parts from reference TRBV19 and TRBJ2-5): DGGITQSPKYLFRKEGQNVTLSCEQNLNHDAMYWYRQDPGQGLRLIYYSQIVNDFQKGDIAEGYSVSREKKESFPLTVTSAQKNPTAFYLCASSIFHPTQETQYFGPGTRLLVL.

The gene calls are TRBV6-5 and TRBJ2-7; tentatively, D is TRBD1 (6 bases). CDR3 length: 12 amino acids. V was trimmed by 6 bases and J by 5 bases, leaving 11 bases between them. Germline assignment: CDR1 MNHEY and CDR2 SVGAGI. The CDR3 DNA is TGTGCCAGCAGCCATTACAGGGACGAGCAGTACTTC. It yields the protein CASSHYRDEQYF.

This chain links TRBV9 with TRBJ2-3; no reliable D call. Looked up from germline, CDR1 is SGDLS and CDR2 is YYNGEE. CDR3 length: 15 residues. V was pared by 0 bases and J by 2 bases, with 10 bases between. The CDR3: CASSVGVKATDTQYF. The CDR3 region has the DNA TGTGCCAGCAGCGTAGGCGTGAAGGCCACAGATACGCAGTATTTT.

V gene TRBV19 combines with J gene TRBJ1-5; TRBD1 might be the D (5 bases). From germline, CDR1 is LNHDA and CDR2 SQIVND (reference sequence). V shed 3 bases and J shed 5 bases, with 11 bases lying between them. This CDR3 comprises 14 residues. CDR3 protein: CASSIGAVYQPQHF. DNA for the CDR3: TGTGCCAGTAGTATTGGGGCGGTCTATCAGCCCCAGCATTTT.

In the case of this clone: Since a much larger clone is just one base distant, this may be a read error. The V and J genes are TRBV6-8 and TRBJ1-4, with 7 bases identical to TRBD1. Losses at the gene ends were 5 bases for V and 7 bases for J; bases not matched to a gene: 4. Germline V gene data show CDR1 as MNHGY and CDR2 as SAAAGT. The CDR3 length is 13 residues. CDR3 in amino acids: CASSRQGREKLFF. The CDR3 nucleotides read TGTGCCAGCAGTAGACAGGGTCGTGAAAAACTGTTTTTT.

A few counts support this clone. The chain couples TRBV7-9 to TRBJ2-5; 12 bases align to TRBD2. This CDR3 is 18 amino acids long. Trimming at V came to 1 base and at J to 1 base, leaving 7 bases not matched to a gene. Germline CDR1 is SEHNR and CDR2 is FQNEAQ (reference sequence). In nucleotides, the CDR3 is TGTGCCAGCAGCTTAGAAAAGAGACTAGCGGGGGCCCAAGAGACCCAGTACTTC. The encoded protein is CASSLEKRLAGAQETQYF.

The rearrangement joins TRBV6-4 to TRBJ1-1; D remains unclear. V was clipped by 2 bases and J by 8 bases, with 9 bases between them. This CDR3 has 12 residues. Germline-derived CDR1 and CDR2 are MRHNA and SNTAGT. Written as DNA, the CDR3 is TGTGCCAGCAGTGACGGGGTAGCGGAAGCTTTCTTT. Its protein is CASSDGVAEAFF.

This chain uses TRBV18 with TRBJ2-3; tentatively, D is TRBD1 (5 bases). CDR1 is KGHSH and CDR2 is LQKENI in the germline V gene. V lost 1 base and J lost 1, with 12 bases in between. This CDR3 has 16 residues. The CDR3 sequence: CASSPRAGYGTDTQYF. The CDR3 coding sequence is TGTGCCAGCTCACCACGGGCAGGGTACGGCACAGATACGCAGTATTTT.

The chain combines TRBV18 with TRBJ1-6, with TRBD1 matching over 12 bases. Germline CDR1 and CDR2: KGHSH and LQKENI. This CDR3 comprises 16 residues. V lost 3 bases, J lost 7 bases, and 4 bases stayed unmatched. The CDR3 DNA sequence: TGTGCCAGCTCACCTACCGGGACAGGGGGCAATTCACCCCTCCACTTT. It yields the protein CASSPTGTGGNSPLHF.

This clone was observed a handful of times. V usage is TRBV7-9 and J usage is TRBJ1-4, with a possible D match to TRBD1 (5 bases). The germline V gene encodes CDR1 SEHNR and CDR2 FQNEAQ (reference sequence). There are 14 residues in the CDR3. V was cut by 5 bases and J by 8 bases, with 15 bases left in between. The CDR3 is CASSLHGGREKLFF. The CDR3 bases are TGTGCCAGCAGCCTACACGGGGGTAGGGAAAAACTGTTTTTT.

The chain links TRBV28 to TRBJ2-7; possible D gene TRBD2, 7 bases. The CDR3 has 17 amino acids. The germline V and J ends were trimmed by 5 bases and 3 bases, with 23 bases remaining between them. Germline assignment: CDR1 MDHEN and CDR2 SYDVKM. The CDR3 DNA sequence: TGTGCCAGCAGTCCCCGGCTGCGGGGGACAAGGGACTACGAGCAGTACTTC. It translates to CASSPRLRGTRDYEQYF. Full variable domain (missing parts from reference TRBV28 and TRBJ2-7): DVKVTQSSRYLVKRTGEKVFLECVQDMDHENMFWYRQDPGLGLRLIYFSYDVKMKEKGDIPEGYSVSREKKERFSLILESASTNQTSMYLCASSPRLRGTRDYEQYFGPGTRLTVT.

This clone was found a few times. V is TRBV7-6 and J is TRBJ1-2; no clear D gene. The CDR3 has 13 residues. The V end lost 5 bases, the J end lost 4 bases, and 11 bases lay between the germline ends. Germline V lookup: CDR1 SGHVS, CDR2 FNYEAQ. CDR3 protein: CASSPGVSYGYTF. CDR3 in DNA: TGTGCCAGCAGCCCTGGGGTTTCCTATGGCTACACCTTC.

This chain joins TRBV7-3 and TRBJ2-1; 8 bases are shared with TRBD2. In germline, CDR1 is SGHTA, CDR2 FQGTGA. The CDR3 has 16 residues. V was clipped by 5 bases and J by 9 bases; unmatched bases: 15. The CDR3 loop is CASSPQPGLGVAEQFF. CDR3 bases: TGTGCCAGCAGCCCCCAACCGGGACTAGGGGTTGCTGAGCAGTTCTTC. The full variable domain, with the rest looked up from reference TRBV7-3 and TRBJ2-1, is GAGVSQTPSNKVTEKGKYVELRCDPISGHTALYWYRQSLGQGPEFLIYFQGTGAADDSGLPNDRFFAVRPEGSVSTLKIQRTERGDSAVYLCASSPQPGLGVAEQFFGPGTRLTVL.

V and J are TRBV5-4 and TRBJ1-4; D call uncertain. Trimming pared 0 bases from V and 6 bases from J, leaving 6 bases between. Germline V CDR1 and CDR2: SGHNT, YYREEE (reference sequence). The CDR3 loop spans 13 amino acids. The CDR3 sequence: CASSLELYEKLFF. In nucleotides, the CDR3 is TGTGCCAGCAGCTTGGAACTTTATGAAAAACTGTTTTTT.

The genes are TRBV30 and TRBJ2-7; TRBD1 is a possible D gene (8 bases). The CDR3 sequence is 15 residues long. Germline-derived CDR1 and CDR2 are GTSNPN and SVGIG (reference sequence). V was trimmed by 0 bases and J by 5 bases, leaving 17 bases between them. In DNA, the CDR3 is TGTGCCTGGAGTGTACAGTACAGGGGGGGCGACGAGCAGTACTTC. This translates into CAWSVQYRGGDEQYF.

This chain's CDR3 is CASSKTGALNTEAFF. The CDR3 DNA follows: TGCGCCAGCAGCAAGACAGGGGCCTTGAACACTGAAGCTTTCTTT. The V and J genes are TRBV5-1 and TRBJ1-1; 8 nucleotides line up with TRBD1. V was clipped by 4 bases and J by 0 bases; unmatched bases: 5. Germline CDR1 SGHRS, CDR2 YFSETQ. This CDR3 has 15 amino acids.